Shown below are 15 T cell receptor beta chains from a single sample sequenced in a study of cytomegalovirus exposure and HLA in healthy donors. Primers included in the PCR were 60 Vbeta and 13 Jbeta primers. Sequencing used immunoSEQ multiplex PCR; TCRdb keeps in-frame clones, though not all of them. Of some 97,000 clones detected, roughly 75% appear once; the ten largest clones hold roughly 14%. The sequencing input was PBMCs. Receptors originate from a male donor in good health and CMV-seropositive.

CDR3 coding DNA: TGTGCCGGCTGCACAGATACGCAGTATTTT. Protein sequence: CAGCTDTQYF. V gene TRBV7-2 combines with J gene TRBJ2-3; D is uncertain. Trimming took off 11 bases at V and 1 base at J, with 4 bases between the two ends. Germline CDR1 SGHTA, CDR2 FQGNSA. There are 10 residues in the CDR3.

This clone was recorded only once. This rearrangement joins TRBV9 to TRBJ1-2, with 9 bases identical to TRBD1. Germline CDR1 reads SGDLS; CDR2 reads YYNGEE. The CDR3 is made up of 14 amino acids. V shed 4 bases and J 2 bases; nucleotides not matched to a gene: 3. CDR3 nucleotides: TGTGCCAGCAGCCCTGGGACAGGGAACTATGGCTACACCTTC. Translation gives CASSPGTGNYGYTF.

The chain recombines TRBV6-6 with TRBJ1-4; the D gene is possibly TRBD1 (6 bases). Trimming removed 4 bases at V and 3 bases at J, with 9 bases between. The CDR3 has 14 residues. CDR1 MNHNY and CDR2 SVGAGI come from the germline V gene (reference sequence). The CDR3 sequence: CASSSGQPNEKLFF. The CDR3 DNA follows: TGTGCCAGCAGTTCCGGACAGCCTAATGAAAAACTGTTTTTT.

The chain combines TRBV5-5 with TRBJ2-5, with unresolved D. Germline V gives CDR1 SGHKS, CDR2 YYEKEE (reference sequence). V lost 0 bases and J 1 base, leaving 13 bases between the germline ends. The CDR3 sequence is 16 residues long. The CDR3 nucleotides are TGTGCCAGCAGCTTGGGGCTGATTCCCCCCCAAGAGACCCAGTACTTC. Amino acids: CASSLGLIPPQETQYF. Drawing the rest from reference TRBV5-5 and TRBJ2-5, the complete variable domain is DAGVTQSPTHLIKTRGQQVTLRCSPISGHKSVSWYQQVLGQGPQFIFQYYEKEERGRGNFPDRFSARQFPNYSSELNVNALLLGDSALYLCASSLGLIPPQETQYFGPGTRLLVL.

This chain uses TRBV7-2 with TRBJ2-1, with D tentatively TRBD1 (5 bases). In germline, CDR1 is SGHTA, CDR2 FQGNSA. This CDR3 contains 14 residues. The V gene lost 2 bases and the J gene lost 8 bases, with 13 bases spanning the gap. CDR3 protein: CASSLSAGNDEQFF. The CDR3 nucleotides are TGTGCCAGCAGCTTATCCGCAGGGAATGATGAGCAGTTCTTC. The whole variable domain, filled in from reference TRBV7-2 and TRBJ2-1, reads GAGVSQSPSNKVTEKGKDVELRCDPISGHTALYWYRQSLGQGLEFLIYFQGNSAPDKSGLPSDRFSAERTGGSVSTLTIQRTQQEDSAVYLCASSLSAGNDEQFFGPGTRLTVL.

This clone was seen a few times. The chain couples TRBV9 to TRBJ2-1, with 7 positions matching TRBD2. Trimming removed 2 bases from V and 9 bases from J; junction bases left unmatched: 5. CDR3 length equals 13 residues. Per the germline V gene, CDR1 is SGDLS and CDR2 is YYNGEE. CDR3 loop: CASSVPAGTEQFF. The CDR3 coding sequence is TGTGCCAGCAGCGTCCCAGCGGGGACTGAGCAGTTCTTC.

The chain employs TRBV19 and TRBJ1-2, with D possibly matching TRBD1 (6 bases). Germline assignment: CDR1 LNHDA and CDR2 SQIVND (reference sequence). Trimming stripped 5 bases from V and 0 bases from J, with 16 bases between. This CDR3 contains 16 residues. The CDR3 DNA sequence: TGTGCCAGTAGTCTAAAGACAGGAACAGCTAACTATGGCTACACCTTC. Its protein product is CASSLKTGTANYGYTF.

J is TRBJ2-3 and V is TRBV5-6, with 13 bases fitting TRBD2. Trimming took 4 bases from V and 5 from J; bases not matched to a gene: 16. Germline V CDR1 and CDR2: SGHDT, YYEEEE. The CDR3 loop spans 19 amino acids. The CDR3 reads CASSGERRTSGRTRDTQYF. For the CDR3, the DNA is TGTGCCAGCAGCGGGGAGAGACGGACTAGCGGGAGAACACGAGATACGCAGTATTTT.

The CDR3 DNA sequence: TGTGCCAGTAGTATACAGCAGGGAGGCTATGGCTACACCTTC. Protein product: CASSIQQGGYGYTF. The V and J genes are TRBV19 and TRBJ1-2, with D tentatively TRBD1 (5 bases). CDR1 LNHDA and CDR2 SQIVND come from the germline V gene (reference sequence). The CDR3 has 14 residues. V dropped 2 bases and J dropped 4 bases, with 11 bases sitting between them.

CDR3 nucleotide sequence: TGTGCCAGCAGTTTAAGCCACCGCGAGCAGTACTTC. It translates to CASSLSHREQYF. This chain uses TRBV28 with TRBJ2-7; D is uncertain. The CDR3 sequence is 12 residues long. V gave up 2 bases and J gave up 6 bases, with 8 bases separating them. Germline loops: CDR1 MDHEN, CDR2 SYDVKM.

The chain couples TRBV9 to TRBJ2-7; 7 bases align to TRBD1. Germline CDR1 is SGDLS and CDR2 is YYNGEE. The junction had 9 bases not matched to a gene; V was cut back by 0 bases and J by 0 bases. The CDR3 runs 17 residues. The CDR3 nucleotides read TGTGCCAGCAGCGTAGGAGGGACAGCACCCTTCTCCTACGAGCAGTACTTC. Residues: CASSVGGTAPFSYEQYF.

The J gene is TRBJ1-6, the V gene TRBV7-2; 11 bases map to TRBD1. The germline V gene has CDR1 SGHTA and CDR2 FQGNSA. There are 15 residues in the CDR3. With 6 bases clipped from V and 9 bases from J, the junction kept 7 bases outside the gene matches. CDR3 DNA: TGTGCCAGCAGGGCCGGGACAGGGGGGGGTTCACCCCTCCACTTT. This encodes CASRAGTGGGSPLHF.

The rearrangement uses TRBV28 and TRBJ1-2; the D gene is possibly TRBD1 (5 bases). The CDR3 has 14 residues. Trimming removed 4 bases at V and 2 bases at J, with 11 bases between. Germline CDR1 MDHEN, CDR2 SYDVKM. The CDR3 reads CASSSDSRNYGYTF. CDR3 nucleotides: TGTGCCAGCAGTTCAGACAGTAGGAACTATGGCTACACCTTC.

The chain has TRBV27 and TRBJ2-1; tentatively, D is TRBD1 (6 bases). Germline CDR1 is MNHEY and CDR2 is SMNVEV (reference sequence). The CDR3 has 17 residues. Trimming removed 4 bases at V and 0 bases at J, with 16 bases between. CDR3 amino acids: CASSWGWGRSSYNEQFF. The DNA for the CDR3 is TGTGCCAGCAGTTGGGGGTGGGGGCGAAGCTCCTACAATGAGCAGTTCTTC.

This clone was seen more than once but under ten times. The chain employs TRBV4-3 and TRBJ2-3; D unresolved. The CDR3 runs to 13 residues. The ends were cut back, 0 bases at V and 11 bases at J, with 12 bases in the middle. Germline values: CDR1 LGHNA, CDR2 YSLEER. The DNA of the CDR3 is TGCGCCAGCAGCCAAGACGTCTCCCACGGGCAGTATTTT. Protein sequence: CASSQDVSHGQYF.